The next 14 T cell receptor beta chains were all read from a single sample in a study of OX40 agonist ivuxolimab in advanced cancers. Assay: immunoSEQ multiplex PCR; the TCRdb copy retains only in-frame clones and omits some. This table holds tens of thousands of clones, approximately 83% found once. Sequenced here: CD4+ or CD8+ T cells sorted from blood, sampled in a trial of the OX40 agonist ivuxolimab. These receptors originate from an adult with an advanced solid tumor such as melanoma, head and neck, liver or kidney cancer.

Here the CDR3 DNA reads TGTGCCAGCAGATCACGGGGGGGCCAGGACACAGATACGCAGTATTTT. This gives the protein CASRSRGGQDTDTQYF. This sequence joins TRBV7-2 and TRBJ2-3; 8 bases agree with TRBD2. V lost 6 bases, J lost 2 bases, and 10 bases stayed unmatched. The CDR3 runs to 16 residues. The germline gives CDR1 SGHTA, CDR2 FQGNSA.

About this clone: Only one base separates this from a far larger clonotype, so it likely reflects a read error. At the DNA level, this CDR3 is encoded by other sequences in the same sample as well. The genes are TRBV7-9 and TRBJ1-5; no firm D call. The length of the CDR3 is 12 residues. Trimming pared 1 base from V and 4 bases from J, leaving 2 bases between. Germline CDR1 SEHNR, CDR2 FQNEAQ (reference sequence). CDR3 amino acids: CASSLGNQPQHF. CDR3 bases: TGTGCCAGCAGCTTAGGGAATCAGCCCCAGCATTTT. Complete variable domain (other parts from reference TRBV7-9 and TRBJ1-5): DTGVSQNPRHKITKRGQNVTFRCDPISEHNRLYWYRQTLGQGPEFLTYFQNEAQLEKSRLLSDRFSAERPKGSFSTLEIQRTEQGDSAMYLCASSLGNQPQHFGDGTRLSIL.

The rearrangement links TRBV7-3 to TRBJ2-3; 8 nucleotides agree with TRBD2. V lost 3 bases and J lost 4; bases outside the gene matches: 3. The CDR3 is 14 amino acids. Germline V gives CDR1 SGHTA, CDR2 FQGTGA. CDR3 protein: CASSFSGDADTQYF. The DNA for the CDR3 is TGTGCCAGCAGCTTTAGCGGGGATGCAGATACGCAGTATTTT. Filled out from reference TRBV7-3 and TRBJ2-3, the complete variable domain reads GAGVSQTPSNKVTEKGKYVELRCDPISGHTALYWYRQSLGQGPEFLIYFQGTGAADDSGLPNDRFFAVRPEGSVSTLKIQRTERGDSAVYLCASSFSGDADTQYFGPGTRLTVL.

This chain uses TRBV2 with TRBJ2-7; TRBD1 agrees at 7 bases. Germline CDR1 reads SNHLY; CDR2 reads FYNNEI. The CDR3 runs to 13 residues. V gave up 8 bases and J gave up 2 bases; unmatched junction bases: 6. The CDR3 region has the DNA TGTGCCAGCGGGGACAGTTTAACCTACGAGCAGTACTTC. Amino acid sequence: CASGDSLTYEQYF.

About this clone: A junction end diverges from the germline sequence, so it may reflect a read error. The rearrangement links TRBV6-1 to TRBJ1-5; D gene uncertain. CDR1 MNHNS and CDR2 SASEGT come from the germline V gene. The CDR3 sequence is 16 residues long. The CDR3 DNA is TGTGCCATCAGTGAGTCGAACTCCCATAGCAATCAGCCCCAGCATTTT. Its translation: CAISESNSHSNQPQHF.

The CDR3 reads CASSLGLAGVNEQFF. The CDR3 nucleotides are TGTGCCAGCAGTCTCGGACTAGCGGGAGTGAATGAGCAGTTCTTC. The chain uses TRBV6-5 and TRBJ2-1; TRBD2 matches at 13 bases. Germline V gene lookup returns CDR1 MNHEY and CDR2 SVGAGI. J lost 7 bases, V lost 5 bases, and 5 bases had no gene match. This CDR3 region has 15 residues.

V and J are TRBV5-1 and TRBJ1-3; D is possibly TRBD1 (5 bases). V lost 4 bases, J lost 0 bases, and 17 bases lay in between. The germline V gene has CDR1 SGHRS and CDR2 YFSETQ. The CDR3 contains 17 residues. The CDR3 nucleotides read TGCGCCAGCAGCCCTCCAGACGGGACCTACTCTGGAAACACCATATATTTT. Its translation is CASSPPDGTYSGNTIYF.

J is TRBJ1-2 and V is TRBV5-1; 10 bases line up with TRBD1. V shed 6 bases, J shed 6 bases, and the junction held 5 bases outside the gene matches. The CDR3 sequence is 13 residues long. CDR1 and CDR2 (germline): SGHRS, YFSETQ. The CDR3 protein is CASNTGTGDGYTF. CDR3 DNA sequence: TGCGCCAGCAATACCGGGACAGGGGATGGCTACACCTTC.

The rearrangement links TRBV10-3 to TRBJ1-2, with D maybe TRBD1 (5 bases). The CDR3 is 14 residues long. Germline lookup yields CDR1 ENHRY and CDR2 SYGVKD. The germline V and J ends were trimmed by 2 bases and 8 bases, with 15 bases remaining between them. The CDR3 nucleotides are TGTGCCATCAGTGAGAGGGGTCAAACCCCAGGCTACACCTTC. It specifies CAISERGQTPGYTF.

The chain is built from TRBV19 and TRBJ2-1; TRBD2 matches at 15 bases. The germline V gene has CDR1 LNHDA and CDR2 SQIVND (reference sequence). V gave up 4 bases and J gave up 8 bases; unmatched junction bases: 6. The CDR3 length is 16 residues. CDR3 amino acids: CASSRGLAGGIDEQFF. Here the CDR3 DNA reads TGTGCCAGTAGTAGGGGACTAGCGGGAGGAATCGATGAGCAGTTCTTC.

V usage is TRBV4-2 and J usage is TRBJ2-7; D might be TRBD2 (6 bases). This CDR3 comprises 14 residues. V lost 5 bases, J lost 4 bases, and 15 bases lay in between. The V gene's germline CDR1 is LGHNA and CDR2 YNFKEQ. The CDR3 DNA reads TGTGCCAGCAGCTTGGGGACTGACGGATACGAGCAGTACTTC. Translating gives CASSLGTDGYEQYF.

The CDR3 DNA reads as TGCGCCAGCAGCTCAGTAGAGAATGAAGCTTTCTTT. Protein product: CASSSVENEAFF. The chain has TRBV5-1 and TRBJ1-1; D remains ambiguous. CDR1 and CDR2 from the germline V gene are SGHRS and YFSETQ. V was pared by 3 bases and J by 7 bases, with 10 bases between. The CDR3 is made up of 12 amino acids.

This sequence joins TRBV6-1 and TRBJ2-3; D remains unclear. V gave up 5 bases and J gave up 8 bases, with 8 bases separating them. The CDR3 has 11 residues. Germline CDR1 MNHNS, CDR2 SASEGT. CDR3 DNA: TGTGCCAGCAGTTACAAGGGTACGCAGTATTTT. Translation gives CASSYKGTQYF.

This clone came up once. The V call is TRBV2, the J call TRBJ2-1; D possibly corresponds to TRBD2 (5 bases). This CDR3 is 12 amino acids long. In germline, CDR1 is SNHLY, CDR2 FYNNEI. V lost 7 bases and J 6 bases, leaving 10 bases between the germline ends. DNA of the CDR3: TGTGCCAGCATGGAGGCGGGCAATGAGCAGTTCTTC. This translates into CASMEAGNEQFF.